The 12 T cell receptor beta chains presented below share a single source sample, sequenced in a study of T-cell memory formation after mild COVID-19. MiXCR, run by TCRdb on the 5' RACE reads, gives a single entry per CDR3 protein. The sample contains about 90,000 distinct CDR3 sequences, about an eighth of which appear only once. The sample comprised PBMCs or a T cell subset sorted from them (not recorded which). These receptors were obtained from an adult woman who had mild COVID-19 (a few samples of this study predate the infection). Cell type and time point are not known.

This chain joins TRBV7-9 and TRBJ1-2; D is unclear. Deletions cut 0 bases from V and 6 bases from J, with 14 bases between. The V gene's germline CDR1 is SEHNR and CDR2 FQNEAQ (reference sequence). This CDR3 has 15 residues. Written as DNA, the CDR3 is TGTGCCAGCAGCTTAGCGCAGGAGATGGAGGATGGCTACACCTTC. Protein sequence: CASSLAQEMEDGYTF.

This clonotype was seen ten or more times. The rearrangement uses TRBV20-1 and TRBJ2-3; 8 bases line up with TRBD2. The V and J ends lost 0 bases and 3 bases, in that order; junction bases with no gene match: 5. Per germline, CDR1 DFQATT and CDR2 SNEGSKA (reference sequence). The CDR3 runs 15 residues. For the CDR3, the DNA is TGCAGTGCTAGAGATGAGCGGGAGTTGACAGATACGCAGTATTTT. Translation gives CSARDERELTDTQYF.

This clonotype appeared many times. The chain couples TRBV7-9 to TRBJ2-5, with D tentatively TRBD1 (6 bases). CDR1 is SEHNR and CDR2 is FQNEAQ in the germline V gene (reference sequence). The CDR3 loop spans 15 amino acids. The V end was cut by 1 base, the J end by 4 bases, with 13 bases between. The CDR3 sequence is CASSLEGDRRETQYF. The CDR3 bases are TGTGCCAGCAGCTTAGAGGGTGACAGGAGAGAGACCCAGTACTTC.

A few counts support this clonotype. This chain uses TRBV10-3 with TRBJ2-7, with D possibly TRBD1 on 5 matching bases. CDR1 and CDR2 (germline): ENHRY, SYGVKD. Trimming took off 5 bases at V and 0 bases at J, with 17 bases between the two ends. There are 16 residues in the CDR3. DNA for the CDR3: TGTGCCATCAGTTCGCAGGACATGGCGCTCTCCTACGAGCAGTACTTC. Translation: CAISSQDMALSYEQYF.

The chain combines TRBV20-1 with TRBJ2-7; 7 bases map to TRBD1. Unmatched junction bases numbered 4, after V lost 5 bases and J lost 3 bases. In germline, CDR1 is DFQATT, CDR2 SNEGSKA (reference sequence). The CDR3 is 12 amino acids. The CDR3 DNA reads as TGCAGTGCTCATACAGGGGACTACGAGCAGTACTTC. It translates to CSAHTGDYEQYF.

This clonotype is labeled medium-sized. The rearrangement links TRBV4-1 to TRBJ2-3, with D possibly TRBD2 on 6 matching bases. From germline, CDR1 is MGHRA and CDR2 YSYEKL. V was clipped by 4 bases and J by 4 bases, with 18 bases between them. The CDR3 contains 16 residues. CDR3 sequence reads: CASSRGLLLEADTQYF. CDR3 coding DNA: TGCGCCAGCAGCCGGGGACTCCTACTGGAGGCAGATACGCAGTATTTT.

The V call is TRBV7-2, the J call TRBJ2-1, with 7 bases fitting TRBD2. CDR3 size: 19 residues. The germline gives CDR1 SGHTA, CDR2 FQGNSA. Trimming took 1 base from V and 9 from J; bases not matched to a gene: 21. The DNA for the CDR3 is TGTGCCAGCAGCTTAGGGGGGGGTGAACTAGCGCCCCGGTGGTCTGAGCAGTTCTTC. Translation: CASSLGGGELAPRWSEQFF.

This clonotype was detected a few times. The V call is TRBV12-3 or TRBV12-4, the J call TRBJ2-2; D call uncertain. The CDR3 contains 13 residues. V dropped 8 bases and J dropped 0 bases, with 7 bases sitting between them. CDR3 in amino acids: CASSDPNTGELFF. CDR3 sequence (DNA): TGTGCCAGCTCGGACCCGAACACCGGGGAGCTGTTTTTT.

This clonotype was seen many times. The chain combines TRBV7-6 with TRBJ2-3; D tentatively reads TRBD1 or TRBD2 (5 bases each). Germline loops: CDR1 SGHVS, CDR2 FNYEAQ. CDR3 size: 13 residues. Trimming cost V 0 bases and J 10 bases, with 11 bases left between them. CDR3 sequence: CASSLAHGTSQYF. The DNA for the CDR3 is TGTGCCAGCAGCTTAGCTCATGGGACCTCGCAGTATTTT.

This clonotype was found a few times. The gene calls are TRBV7-9 and TRBJ2-3, with TRBD2 as a possible D gene (6 bases). Trimming took 5 bases from V and 4 from J, leaving 16 bases between them. The germline V gene has CDR1 SEHNR and CDR2 FQNEAQ (reference sequence). This CDR3 spans 15 amino acids. The CDR3 sequence: CASSPLAEEADTQYF. CDR3 nucleotides: TGTGCCAGCAGCCCTTTAGCGGAGGAGGCAGATACGCAGTATTTT.

This clonotype was seen a handful of times. The chain joins TRBV12-3 or TRBV12-4 to TRBJ2-7, with 9 bases identical to TRBD1. V was pared by 9 bases and J by 3 bases, with 9 bases of the junction left unmatched. The CDR3 sequence is 14 residues long. In DNA form, the CDR3 reads TGTGCCAGTTCGGGGGGACAGGGATTCTACGAGCAGTACTTC. Encoded protein: CASSGGQGFYEQYF.

Only a few counts were recorded for this clonotype. The chain recombines TRBV19 with TRBJ1-1, with no clear D. Germline V gene lookup returns CDR1 LNHDA and CDR2 SQIVND (reference sequence). The CDR3 has 12 amino acids. Trimming stripped 11 bases from V and 5 bases from J, with 15 bases between. CDR3 protein: CACKLSGTEAFF. The CDR3 DNA reads TGTGCCTGTAAGCTCAGCGGGACTGAAGCTTTCTTT.